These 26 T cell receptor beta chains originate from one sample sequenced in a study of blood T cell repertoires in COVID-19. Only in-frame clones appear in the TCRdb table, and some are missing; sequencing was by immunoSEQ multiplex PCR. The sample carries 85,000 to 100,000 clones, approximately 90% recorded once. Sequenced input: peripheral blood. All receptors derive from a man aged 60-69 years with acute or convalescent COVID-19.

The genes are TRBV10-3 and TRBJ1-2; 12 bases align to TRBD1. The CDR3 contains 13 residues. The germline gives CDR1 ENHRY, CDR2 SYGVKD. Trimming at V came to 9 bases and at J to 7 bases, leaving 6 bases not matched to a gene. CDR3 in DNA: TGTGCCATAGGGACAGGGGGCTCCCTTGGCTACACCTTC. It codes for CAIGTGGSLGYTF.

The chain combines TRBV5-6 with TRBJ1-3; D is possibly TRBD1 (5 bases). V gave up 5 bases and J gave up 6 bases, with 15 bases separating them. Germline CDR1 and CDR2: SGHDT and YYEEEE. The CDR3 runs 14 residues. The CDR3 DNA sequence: TGTGCCAGCAGTGACACAGGAGTGGAAAACACCATATATTTT. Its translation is CASSDTGVENTIYF.

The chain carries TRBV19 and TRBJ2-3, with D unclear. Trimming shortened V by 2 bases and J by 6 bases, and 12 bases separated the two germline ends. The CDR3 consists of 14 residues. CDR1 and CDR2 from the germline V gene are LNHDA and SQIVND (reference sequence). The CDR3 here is CASSIKSSEDTQYF. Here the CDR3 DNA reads TGTGCCAGTAGTATAAAGTCGAGCGAGGATACGCAGTATTTT.

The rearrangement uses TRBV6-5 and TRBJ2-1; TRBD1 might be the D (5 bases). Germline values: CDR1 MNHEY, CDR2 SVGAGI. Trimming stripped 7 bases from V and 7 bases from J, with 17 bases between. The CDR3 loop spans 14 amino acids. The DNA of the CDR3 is TGTGCCAGCACCGATCCGGCAGGGTGGAATGAGCAGTTCTTC. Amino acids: CASTDPAGWNEQFF.

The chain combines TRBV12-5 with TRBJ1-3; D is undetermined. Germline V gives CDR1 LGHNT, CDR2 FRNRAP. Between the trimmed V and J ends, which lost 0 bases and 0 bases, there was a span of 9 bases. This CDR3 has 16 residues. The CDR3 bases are TGTGCTAGTGGTTTGGTAGTGGTCAGCTCTGGAAACACCATATATTTT. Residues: CASGLVVVSSGNTIYF.

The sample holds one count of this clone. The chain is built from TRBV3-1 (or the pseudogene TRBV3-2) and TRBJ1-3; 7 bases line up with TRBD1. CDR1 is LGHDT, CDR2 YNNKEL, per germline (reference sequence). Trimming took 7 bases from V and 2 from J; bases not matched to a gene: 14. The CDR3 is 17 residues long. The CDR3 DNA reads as TGTGCCAGCACCCAGGGGGGGGGCTTATCTCCTGGAAACACCATATATTTT. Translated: CASTQGGGLSPGNTIYF.

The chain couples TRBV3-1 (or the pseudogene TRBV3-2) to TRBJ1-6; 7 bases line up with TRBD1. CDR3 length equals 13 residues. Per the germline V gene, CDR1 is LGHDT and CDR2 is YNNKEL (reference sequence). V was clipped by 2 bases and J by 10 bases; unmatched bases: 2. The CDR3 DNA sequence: TGTGCCAGCAGCCAAACAGGGGAGTCACCCCTCCACTTT. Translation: CASSQTGESPLHF.

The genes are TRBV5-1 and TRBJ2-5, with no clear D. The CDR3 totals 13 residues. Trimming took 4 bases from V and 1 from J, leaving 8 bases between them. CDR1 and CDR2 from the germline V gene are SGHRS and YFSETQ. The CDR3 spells CASSPSSQETQYF. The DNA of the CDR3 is TGCGCCAGCAGCCCCAGTTCCCAAGAGACCCAGTACTTC.

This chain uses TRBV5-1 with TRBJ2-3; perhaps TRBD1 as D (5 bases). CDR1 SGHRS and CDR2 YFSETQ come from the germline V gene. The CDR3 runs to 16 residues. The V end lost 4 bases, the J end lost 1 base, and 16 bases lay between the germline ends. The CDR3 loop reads CASSPARQGGTDTQYF. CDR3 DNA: TGCGCCAGCAGCCCGGCGAGGCAGGGCGGCACAGATACGCAGTATTTT.

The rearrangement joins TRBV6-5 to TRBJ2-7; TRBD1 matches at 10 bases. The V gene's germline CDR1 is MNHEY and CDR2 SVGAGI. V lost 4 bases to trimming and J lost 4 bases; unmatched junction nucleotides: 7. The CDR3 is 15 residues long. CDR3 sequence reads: CASSSPTGGGYEQYF. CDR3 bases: TGTGCCAGCAGTTCCCCGACAGGGGGCGGGTACGAGCAGTACTTC.

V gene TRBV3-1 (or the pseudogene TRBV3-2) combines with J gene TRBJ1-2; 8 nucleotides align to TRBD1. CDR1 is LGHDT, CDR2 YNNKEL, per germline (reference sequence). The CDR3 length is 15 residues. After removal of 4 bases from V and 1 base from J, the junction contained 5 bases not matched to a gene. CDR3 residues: CASSPGQGHNYGYTF. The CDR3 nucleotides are TGTGCCAGCAGCCCCGGACAGGGACATAACTATGGCTACACCTTC.

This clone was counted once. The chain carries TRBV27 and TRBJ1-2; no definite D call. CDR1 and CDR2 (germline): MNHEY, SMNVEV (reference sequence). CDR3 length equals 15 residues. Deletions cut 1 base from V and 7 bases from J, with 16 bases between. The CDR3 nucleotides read TGTGCCAGCAGTTTATATCCGAGAGATCCAACTGGCTACACCTTC. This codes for CASSLYPRDPTGYTF.

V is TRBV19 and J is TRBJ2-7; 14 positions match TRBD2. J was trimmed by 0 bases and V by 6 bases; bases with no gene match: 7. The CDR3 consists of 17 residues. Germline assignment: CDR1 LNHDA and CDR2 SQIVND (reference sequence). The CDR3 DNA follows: TGTGCCAGTAGCTGGACTAGCGGGGGGTCTAGCTCCTACGAGCAGTACTTC. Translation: CASSWTSGGSSSYEQYF.

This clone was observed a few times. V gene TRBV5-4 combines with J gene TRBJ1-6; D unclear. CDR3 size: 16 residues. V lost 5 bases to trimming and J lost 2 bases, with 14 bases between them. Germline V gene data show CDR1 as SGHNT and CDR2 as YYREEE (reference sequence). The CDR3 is CASSSEREAYNSPLHF. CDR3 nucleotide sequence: TGTGCCAGCAGTTCTGAGAGGGAAGCCTATAATTCACCCCTCCACTTT. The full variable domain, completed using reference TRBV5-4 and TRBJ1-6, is ETGVTQSPTHLIKTRGQQVTLRCSSQSGHNTVSWYQQALGQGPQFIFQYYREEENGRGNFPPRFSGLQFPNYSSELNVNALELDDSALYLCASSSEREAYNSPLHFGNGTRLTVT.

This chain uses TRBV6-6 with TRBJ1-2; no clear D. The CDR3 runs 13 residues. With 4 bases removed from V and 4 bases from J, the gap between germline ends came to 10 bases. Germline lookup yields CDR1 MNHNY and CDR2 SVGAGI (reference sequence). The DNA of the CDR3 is TGTGCCAGCAGTTCGGAAGGAGTCTATGGCTACACCTTC. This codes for CASSSEGVYGYTF.

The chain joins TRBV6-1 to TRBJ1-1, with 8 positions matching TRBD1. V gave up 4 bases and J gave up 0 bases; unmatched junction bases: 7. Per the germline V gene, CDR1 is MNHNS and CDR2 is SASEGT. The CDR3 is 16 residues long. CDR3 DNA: TGTGCCAGCAGTGCGACGACAGGGGCTATGAACACTGAAGCTTTCTTT. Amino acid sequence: CASSATTGAMNTEAFF.

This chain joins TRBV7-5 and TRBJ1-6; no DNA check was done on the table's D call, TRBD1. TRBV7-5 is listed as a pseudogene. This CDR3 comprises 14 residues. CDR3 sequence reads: CVRSSDRADSPLHF. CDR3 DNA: TGTGTCAGAAGCTCGGACAGGGCAGATTCACCCCTCCACTTT.

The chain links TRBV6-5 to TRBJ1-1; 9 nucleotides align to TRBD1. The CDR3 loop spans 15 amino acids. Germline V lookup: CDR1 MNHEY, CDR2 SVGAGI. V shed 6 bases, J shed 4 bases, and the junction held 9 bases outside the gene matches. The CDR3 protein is CASRFKQGAITEAFF. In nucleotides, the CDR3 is TGTGCCAGCAGATTCAAACAGGGGGCAATCACTGAAGCTTTCTTT.

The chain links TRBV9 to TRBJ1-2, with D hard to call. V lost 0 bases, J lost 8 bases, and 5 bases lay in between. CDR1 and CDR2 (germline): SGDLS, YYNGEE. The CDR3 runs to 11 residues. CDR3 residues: CASSVAEGYTF. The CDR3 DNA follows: TGTGCCAGCAGCGTAGCCGAGGGCTACACCTTC.

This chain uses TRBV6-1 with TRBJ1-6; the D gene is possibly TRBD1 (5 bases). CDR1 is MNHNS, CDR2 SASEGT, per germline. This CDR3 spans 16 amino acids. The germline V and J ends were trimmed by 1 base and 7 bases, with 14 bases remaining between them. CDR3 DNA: TGTGCCAGCAGTGAAGGGGCGGGACTTTTGAATTCACCCCTCCACTTT. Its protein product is CASSEGAGLLNSPLHF.

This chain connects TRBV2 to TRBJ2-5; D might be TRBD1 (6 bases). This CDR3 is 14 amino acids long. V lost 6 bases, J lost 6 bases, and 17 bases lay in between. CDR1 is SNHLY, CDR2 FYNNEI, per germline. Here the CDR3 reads CASRQGEVLQTQYF. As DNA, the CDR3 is TGTGCCAGCAGACAGGGTGAGGTATTACAGACCCAGTACTTC.

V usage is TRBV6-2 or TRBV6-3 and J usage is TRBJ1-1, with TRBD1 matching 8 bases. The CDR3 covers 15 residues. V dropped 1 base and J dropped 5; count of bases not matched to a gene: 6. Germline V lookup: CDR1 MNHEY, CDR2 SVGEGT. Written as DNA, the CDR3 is TGTGCCAGCAGTTACTTCGGACAGGGCCGGACTGAAGCTTTCTTT. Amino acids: CASSYFGQGRTEAFF.

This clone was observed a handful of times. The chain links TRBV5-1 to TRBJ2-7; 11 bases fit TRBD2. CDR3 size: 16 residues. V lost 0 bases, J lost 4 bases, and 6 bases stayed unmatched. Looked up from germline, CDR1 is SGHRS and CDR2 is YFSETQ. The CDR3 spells CASSLELSGGAYEQYF. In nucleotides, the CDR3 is TGCGCCAGCAGCTTGGAACTTAGCGGGGGGGCATACGAGCAGTACTTC.

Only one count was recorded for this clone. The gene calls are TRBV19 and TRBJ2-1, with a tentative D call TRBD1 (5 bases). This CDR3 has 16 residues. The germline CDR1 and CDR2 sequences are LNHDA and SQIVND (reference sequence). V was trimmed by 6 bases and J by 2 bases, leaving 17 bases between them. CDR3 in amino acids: CASSPPTVRTYNEQFF. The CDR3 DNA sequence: TGTGCCAGTAGCCCCCCGACAGTTAGGACCTACAATGAGCAGTTCTTC.

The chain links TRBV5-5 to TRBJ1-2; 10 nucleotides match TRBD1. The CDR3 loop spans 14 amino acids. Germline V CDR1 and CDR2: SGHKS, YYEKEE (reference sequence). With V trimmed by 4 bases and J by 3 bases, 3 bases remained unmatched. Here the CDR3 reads CASSTGTGDYGYTF. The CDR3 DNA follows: TGTGCCAGCAGCACCGGGACAGGGGACTATGGCTACACCTTC.

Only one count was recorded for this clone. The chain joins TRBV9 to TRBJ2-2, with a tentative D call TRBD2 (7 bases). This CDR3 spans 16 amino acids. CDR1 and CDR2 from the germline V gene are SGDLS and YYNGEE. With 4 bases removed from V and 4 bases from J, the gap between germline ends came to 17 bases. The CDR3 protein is CASSPLGGVGTGELFF. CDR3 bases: TGTGCCAGCAGCCCCTTAGGGGGGGTCGGCACCGGGGAGCTGTTTTTT. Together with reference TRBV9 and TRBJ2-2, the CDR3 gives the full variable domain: DSGVTQTPKHLITATGQRVTLRCSPRSGDLSVYWYQQSLDQGLQFLIQYYNGEERAKGNILERFSAQQFPDLHSELNLSSLELGDSALYFCASSPLGGVGTGELFFGEGSRLTVL.